Below, 18 T cell receptor beta chains from the same sample are listed, as sequenced in a study of beta chain features in type 1 diabetes. Overall study findings and caveats: The study found moderately but significantly shorter TCRB CDR3s in all four CD4+ subsets of Type 1 diabetes patients.

Isolated RNA was reverse transcribed in full, so expressed TCRB transcripts were sequenced. Assay used: immunoSEQ multiplex PCR; TCRdb lists only in-frame clones, some missing. The sample carries over 40,000 clones, approximately 72% recorded once. For these receptors, no antigen is known. The sample was Tregs from blood. The receptor set was obtained from a woman aged 18-29 years with type 1 diabetes.

The V and J genes are TRBV5-1 and TRBJ1-1, with a tentative D call TRBD1 (6 bases). The germline CDR1 and CDR2 sequences are SGHRS and YFSETQ. The V and J ends lost 0 bases and 1 base respectively, with 13 bases between them. The CDR3 extends over 16 amino acids. This chain's CDR3 is CASSLAGHHPNTEAFF. The CDR3 DNA sequence: TGCGCCAGCAGCTTGGCGGGACACCACCCGAACACTGAAGCTTTCTTT.

The chain carries TRBV7-2 and TRBJ1-4; TRBD1 matches 11 bases. V lost 5 bases, J lost 8 bases, and 10 bases stayed unmatched. The CDR3 length is 16 residues. Germline CDR1 SGHTA, CDR2 FQGNSA. For the CDR3, the DNA is TGTGCCAGCAGCCGTCTACCGGGACAGGGGGTGGAAAAACTGTTTTTT. It is translated as CASSRLPGQGVEKLFF.

This clone was seen a few times. The gene calls are TRBV7-2 and TRBJ1-3; D perhaps matches TRBD1 (5 bases). This CDR3 region has 13 residues. V was shortened by 5 bases and J by 9 bases, with 14 bases between the two germline ends. CDR1 SGHTA and CDR2 FQGNSA come from the germline V gene. CDR3 sequence: CASSNQGIGTIYF. In DNA form, the CDR3 reads TGTGCCAGCAGCAACCAGGGAATTGGCACCATATATTTT.

The chain joins TRBV27 to TRBJ2-5, with unresolved D. This CDR3 has 14 amino acids. The V and J ends lost 7 bases and 1 base respectively, with 13 bases between them. Germline-derived CDR1 and CDR2 are MNHEY and SMNVEV (reference sequence). In DNA form, the CDR3 reads TGTGCCAGCATACTGGGCCCCATCCAAGAGACCCAGTACTTC. It translates to CASILGPIQETQYF.

V usage is TRBV5-1 and J usage is TRBJ2-1; 12 positions match TRBD2. Unmatched junction bases numbered 2, after V lost 4 bases and J lost 6 bases. This CDR3 comprises 14 residues. Germline assignment: CDR1 SGHRS and CDR2 YFSETQ. The CDR3 loop is CASSGTSGLNEQFF. CDR3 nucleotides: TGCGCCAGCAGCGGGACTAGCGGGCTCAATGAGCAGTTCTTC.

The V gene is TRBV18, the J gene TRBJ2-3, with TRBD1 matching over 10 bases. V lost 3 bases and J lost 5; bases outside the gene matches: 11. This CDR3 comprises 17 residues. Per germline, CDR1 KGHSH and CDR2 LQKENI. The CDR3 DNA is TGTGCCAGCTCACCTTATTTGACAGGGGGCGCCATAGATACGCAGTATTTT. Its translation is CASSPYLTGGAIDTQYF.

The rearrangement joins TRBV18 to TRBJ2-5; D not certain. Germline loops: CDR1 KGHSH, CDR2 LQKENI. The CDR3 extends over 14 amino acids. V shed 0 bases and J shed 3 bases, with 8 bases lying between them. DNA of the CDR3: TGTGCCAGCTCACCACCCGCGGCAGAAGAGACCCAGTACTTC. This translates into CASSPPAAEETQYF.

The chain joins TRBV19 to TRBJ2-1, with 9 bases matching TRBD1. The CDR3 has 14 residues. Trimming at V came to 5 bases and at J to 5 bases, leaving 4 bases not matched to a gene. CDR1 LNHDA and CDR2 SQIVND come from the germline V gene (reference sequence). DNA for the CDR3: TGTGCCAGTAGTGCGGACAGGGGCCACAATGAGCAGTTCTTC. Its protein is CASSADRGHNEQFF.

The J gene is TRBJ1-4, the V gene TRBV28; perhaps TRBD1 as D (5 bases). V lost 3 bases and J 0 bases, leaving 11 bases between the germline ends. Looked up from germline, CDR1 is MDHEN and CDR2 is SYDVKM. The CDR3 runs 16 residues. CDR3 region: CASSFRAGATNEKLFF. CDR3 bases: TGTGCCAGCAGTTTCCGGGCGGGGGCAACTAATGAAAAACTGTTTTTT.

This chain links TRBV5-1 with TRBJ2-7; TRBD1 might be the D (5 bases). This CDR3 contains 13 residues. Germline CDR1 SGHRS, CDR2 YFSETQ. The V end lost 0 bases, the J end lost 12 bases, and 16 bases lay between the germline ends. The chain's CDR3 is CASSLEQDGGRYF. The CDR3 region has the DNA TGCGCCAGCAGCTTGGAACAGGACGGTGGTCGGTACTTC.

Note on this clone: The junction departs from the called germline gene at one end, perhaps through a read error. The gene calls are TRBV5-1 and TRBJ2-1; D remains unclear. Looked up from germline, CDR1 is SGHRS and CDR2 is YFSETQ. The CDR3 runs 13 residues. CDR3 sequence reads: CASSSYSDNEQFF. CDR3 sequence (DNA): TGCGCCAGCAGCTCCTACTCCGACAATGAGCAGTTCTTC. The whole variable domain, remainder taken from reference TRBV5-1 and TRBJ2-1, is KAGVTQTPRYLIKTRGQQVTLSCSPISGHRSVSWYQQTPGQGLQFLFEYFSETQRNKGNFPGRFSGRQFSNSRSEMNVSTLELGDSALYLCASSSYSDNEQFFGPGTRLTVL.

The chain couples TRBV11-1 to TRBJ2-7; 10 nucleotides align to TRBD2. V lost 4 bases, J lost 0 bases, and 3 bases stayed unmatched. The CDR3 consists of 15 residues. Germline CDR1 is SGHAT and CDR2 is FQDESV (reference sequence). The CDR3, as DNA: TGTGCCAGCAGCTCAGTAGCGGGAGGCTCCTACGAGCAGTACTTC. Encoded protein: CASSSVAGGSYEQYF.

This rearrangement joins TRBV10-2 to TRBJ1-2; 7 bases map to TRBD1. Trimming cost V 5 bases and J 4 bases; bases outside gene matches: 7. Germline CDR1 is WSHSY and CDR2 is SAAADI. The length of the CDR3 is 14 residues. The CDR3 sequence is CASSRTGEGYGYTF. The CDR3 DNA follows: TGCGCCAGCAGTCGAACAGGGGAAGGCTATGGCTACACCTTC.

This clone was picked up one time. V is TRBV27 and J is TRBJ2-5; TRBD1 matches at 7 bases. The V gene end was trimmed by 2 bases and the J gene end by 2 bases; junction bases not matched to a gene: 5. The CDR3 covers 15 residues. Germline loops: CDR1 MNHEY, CDR2 SMNVEV (reference sequence). The CDR3 sequence: CASSLAGRGQETQYF. DNA for the CDR3: TGTGCCAGCAGTTTAGCGGGCAGGGGGCAAGAGACCCAGTACTTC.

CDR3 sequence (DNA): TGCGCCAGCAGCTTTTTGCGGGACCGGGAGACCCAGTACTTC. It codes for CASSFLRDRETQYF. The J gene is TRBJ2-5, the V gene TRBV5-1, with D possibly matching TRBD2 (6 bases). The germline V gene has CDR1 SGHRS and CDR2 YFSETQ. V was cut by 2 bases and J by 5 bases, with 13 bases left in between. The CDR3 consists of 14 residues.

V and J are TRBV10-3 and TRBJ2-5; 8 bases align to TRBD1. After removal of 6 bases from V and 3 bases from J, the junction contained 3 bases not matched to a gene. This CDR3 contains 13 residues. CDR1 and CDR2 (germline): ENHRY, SYGVKD. DNA of the CDR3: TGTGCCATCAGAGCGGACAGGGAAGAGACCCAGTACTTC. It yields the protein CAIRADREETQYF.

The J gene is TRBJ2-2, the V gene TRBV29-1, with a possible D match to TRBD1 (5 bases). The CDR3 runs 14 residues. Trimming removed 4 bases from V and 0 bases from J, with 9 bases in between. Germline CDR1 is SQVTM and CDR2 is ANQGSEA. CDR3 nucleotide sequence: TGCAGCGTTGGACAGAAATCGAACACCGGGGAGCTGTTTTTT. Translating gives CSVGQKSNTGELFF.

A few counts support this clone. The V and J genes are TRBV5-6 and TRBJ2-7; unclear D gene. This CDR3 region has 13 residues. Trimming shortened V by 3 bases and J by 2 bases, and 9 bases separated the two germline ends. Looked up from germline, CDR1 is SGHDT and CDR2 is YYEEEE. The CDR3 DNA reads TGTGCCAGCAGCTCCAGGCAAACCTACGAGCAGTACTTC. Amino acid sequence: CASSSRQTYEQYF.